Listed below are T cell receptor beta chains from one sample, sequenced in a study of cytomegalovirus exposure and HLA in healthy donors. Produced via immunoSEQ multiplex PCR; TCRdb's table is partial and in-frame only. Found here are about 150,000 clones, around 72% of them singletons; the top ten hold over 1.2%. Sequenced material: PBMCs. These receptors all come from a man aged 18 to 29 in good health and CMV-seronegative. CDR3s include the opening cysteine and the closing phenylalanine or tryptophan. Fields, in order: J gene, clone size, D gene, V gene, CDR3 DNA, CDR3 protein. D genes are given only for firm matches. Clone size, where shown, is once, few, many, or a class for clones that have expanded.

J gene: TRBJ2-1
clone size: NA
D gene: NA
V gene: TRBV9
CDR3 DNA: TGTGCCAGCAGCGTCGAACAGGACCCTACGGTCTTCAATGAGCAGTTCTTC
CDR3 protein: CASSVEQDPTVFNEQFF

J gene: TRBJ2-7
clone size: NA
D gene: TRBD2
V gene: TRBV27
CDR3 DNA: TGTGCCAGCAGTTTGGGGGGGTACGAGCAGTACTTC
CDR3 protein: CASSLGGYEQYF

J gene: TRBJ2-1
clone size: once
D gene: TRBD1
V gene: TRBV9
CDR3 DNA: TGTGCCAGCAGCACAGGACAGGGCGGGCAGTTCTTC
CDR3 protein: CASSTGQGGQFF

J gene: TRBJ1-4
clone size: NA
D gene: TRBD1
V gene: TRBV28
CDR3 DNA: TGTGCCAGCAGTTTAGGGACAGTGGGTAATGAAAAACTGTTTTTT
CDR3 protein: CASSLGTVGNEKLFF

J gene: TRBJ1-2
clone size: NA
D gene: TRBD1
V gene: TRBV6-5
CDR3 DNA: TGTGCCAGCTGCGAGGGACAGGGGCCTAACTATGGCTACACCTTC
CDR3 protein: CASCEGQGPNYGYTF

J gene: TRBJ1-2
clone size: NA
D gene: NA
V gene: TRBV20-1
CDR3 DNA: TGCAGTGCTGGACAGTACTATGGCTACACCTTC
CDR3 protein: CSAGQYYGYTF

J gene: TRBJ2-7
clone size: NA
D gene: NA
V gene: TRBV6-6
CDR3 DNA: TGTGCCAGCAGGGACAACTGGAACTACTACGAGCAGTACTTC
CDR3 protein: CASRDNWNYYEQYF

J gene: TRBJ2-1
clone size: NA
D gene: NA
V gene: TRBV5-1
CDR3 DNA: TGCGCCAGCAGCTCATCTACTAGCTCCTACAATGAGCAGTTCTTC
CDR3 protein: CASSSSTSSYNEQFF

J gene: TRBJ2-7
clone size: NA
D gene: NA
V gene: TRBV29-1
CDR3 DNA: TGCAGCGTTGAAGCTGGGCAGGGGTACGAGCAGTACTTC
CDR3 protein: CSVEAGQGYEQYF

J gene: TRBJ2-1
clone size: NA
D gene: NA
V gene: TRBV5-1
CDR3 DNA: TGCGCCAGCAGCACCGACAGCCACAATGAGCAGTTCTTC
CDR3 protein: CASSTDSHNEQFF

J gene: TRBJ2-7
clone size: NA
D gene: NA
V gene: TRBV30
CDR3 DNA: TGTGCCTGGAGTAACGGAGGCGCCTACGAGCAGTACTTC
CDR3 protein: CAWSNGGAYEQYF

J gene: TRBJ2-3
clone size: NA
D gene: NA
V gene: TRBV5-1
CDR3 DNA: TGCGCCAGCAGCTTGGCGCCCCTCGGGAGCACAGATACGCAGTATTTT
CDR3 protein: CASSLAPLGSTDTQYF

J gene: TRBJ2-1
clone size: NA
D gene: TRBD1
V gene: TRBV5-1
CDR3 DNA: TGCGCCAGCAGCTTGGAGGGGACAGCCTACAATGAGCAGTTCTTC
CDR3 protein: CASSLEGTAYNEQFF

J gene: TRBJ2-3
clone size: NA
D gene: TRBD2
V gene: TRBV19
CDR3 DNA: TGTGCCAGTACGCTAGCGGGGCCCACAGATACGCAGTATTTT
CDR3 protein: CASTLAGPTDTQYF

J gene: TRBJ2-1
clone size: NA
D gene: TRBD2
V gene: TRBV29-1
CDR3 DNA: TGCAGCGTGGTAGCGGGAGTCTCCTACAATGAGCAGTTCTTC
CDR3 protein: CSVVAGVSYNEQFF

J gene: TRBJ1-4
clone size: NA
D gene: NA
V gene: TRBV21-1
CDR3 DNA: TGTGCCTGCACCCCCCGACAGGGGGCATGGGAAAAACTGTTTTTT
CDR3 protein: CACTPRQGAWEKLFF

J gene: TRBJ1-2
clone size: few
D gene: NA
V gene: TRBV5-1
CDR3 DNA: TGCGCCAGCACCGACACAGGGTCCTATGGCTACACCTTC
CDR3 protein: CASTDTGSYGYTF

J gene: TRBJ2-3
clone size: once
D gene: NA
V gene: TRBV9
CDR3 DNA: TGTGCCAGCAGCGTGGCGAAAGGAAGGAGGGCCAACACAGATACGCAGTATTTT
CDR3 protein: CASSVAKGRRANTDTQYF

J gene: TRBJ2-7
clone size: NA
D gene: NA
V gene: TRBV2
CDR3 DNA: TGTGCCAGCAGTGCTGGCCTAGGCCCCGACGAGCAGTACTTC
CDR3 protein: CASSAGLGPDEQYF

J gene: TRBJ2-1
clone size: NA
D gene: TRBD2
V gene: TRBV10-3
CDR3 DNA: TGTGCCATCATGCGGGAGAGCTCCTACAATGAGCAGTTCTTC
CDR3 protein: CAIMRESSYNEQFF

J gene: TRBJ1-2
clone size: NA
D gene: TRBD1
V gene: TRBV2
CDR3 DNA: TGTGCCAGCCTTGGACAGGGGGTGAATGGCTACACCTTC
CDR3 protein: CASLGQGVNGYTF

J gene: TRBJ1-2
clone size: NA
D gene: TRBD1
V gene: TRBV6-5
CDR3 DNA: TGTGCCAGCAGTAGGACAGGGGGAGATGGCTACACCTTC
CDR3 protein: CASSRTGGDGYTF